These 2 T cell receptor beta chains came from one sample sequenced in a study of shared clonotypes between healthy human individuals. Only in-frame clones appear in the TCRdb table, and some are missing; sequencing was by immunoSEQ multiplex PCR. The table records about 490,000 clones, 81% of them present only once. Material for sequencing was PBMCs. The source is a middle-aged woman in good health. Some clones in this sample may be carry-over from other donors' samples.

This clone was counted a single time. The rearrangement links TRBV7-8 to TRBJ1-3; the match to TRBD1 covers 7 bases. CDR3 length equals 16 residues. The germline CDR1 and CDR2 sequences are SGHVS and FQNEAQ. Trimming at V came to 3 bases and at J to 1 base, leaving 6 bases not matched to a gene. The CDR3 coding sequence is TGTGCCAGCAGCTTCTCGACAGGGTTGTCTGGAAACACCATATATTTT. It translates to CASSFSTGLSGNTIYF. The full variable domain, rest sourced from reference TRBV7-8 and TRBJ1-3, is GAGVSQSPRYKVAKRGQDVALRCDPISGHVSLFWYQQALGQGPEFLTYFQNEAQLDKSGLPSDRFFAERPEGSVSTLKIQRTQQEDSAVYLCASSFSTGLSGNTIYFGEGSWLTVV.

This clone occurred once. The chain employs TRBV25-1 and TRBJ2-7; D perhaps matches TRBD1 (6 bases). This CDR3 is 12 amino acids long. From germline, CDR1 is MGHDK and CDR2 SYGVNS. Trimming took off 4 bases at V and 4 bases at J, with 8 bases between the two ends. The chain's CDR3 is CASSGQGYEQYF. For the CDR3, the DNA is TGTGCCAGCAGTGGCCAGGGGTACGAGCAGTACTTC.